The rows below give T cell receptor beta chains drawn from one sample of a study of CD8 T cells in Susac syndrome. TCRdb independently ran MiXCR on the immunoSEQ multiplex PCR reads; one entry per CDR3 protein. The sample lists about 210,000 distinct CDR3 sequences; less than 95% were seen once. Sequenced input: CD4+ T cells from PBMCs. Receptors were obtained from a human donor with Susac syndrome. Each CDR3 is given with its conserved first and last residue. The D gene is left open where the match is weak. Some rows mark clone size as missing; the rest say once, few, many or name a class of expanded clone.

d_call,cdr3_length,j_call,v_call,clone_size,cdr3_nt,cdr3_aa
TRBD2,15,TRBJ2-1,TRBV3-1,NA,TGTGCCAGCAGCCAATGGACTAGCGGGGGGTATGAGCAGTTCTTC,CASSQWTSGGYEQFF
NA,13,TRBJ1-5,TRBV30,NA,TGTGCCTGGAGTCCTGGGAGCAATCAGCCCCAGCATTTT,CAWSPGSNQPQHF
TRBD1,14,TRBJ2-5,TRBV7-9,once,TGTGCCAGCAGCGGGACAGCTGGGCGAGAGACCCAGTACTTC,CASSGTAGRETQYF
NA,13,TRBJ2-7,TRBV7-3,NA,TGTGCCAGCAGCTTAAGCACCGACTACGAGCAGTACTTC,CASSLSTDYEQYF
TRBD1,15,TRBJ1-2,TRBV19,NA,TGTGCCACCAGGGACAGGGGCCTGAGTCTAGGAGGCTACACCTTC,CATRDRGLSLGGYTF
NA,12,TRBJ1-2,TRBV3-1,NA,TGTGCCAGCAGCCAAGATTTAAGTGGCTACACCTTC,CASSQDLSGYTF
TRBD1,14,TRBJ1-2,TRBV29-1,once,TGCAGCGTAGAAACCGGGACAGGGACTTATGGCTACACCTTC,CSVETGTGTYGYTF
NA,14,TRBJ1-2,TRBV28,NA,TGTGCCAGCAACCTCATTCTCCCGCAGGGTAGCTACACCTTC,CASNLILPQGSYTF
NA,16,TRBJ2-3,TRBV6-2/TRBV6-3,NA,TGTGCCAGCAGTTACTCGACGGCACGGCCCACAGATACGCAGTATTTT,CASSYSTARPTDTQYF
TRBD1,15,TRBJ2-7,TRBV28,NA,TGTGCCAGCAGTTCCGGGACAGGGGGGACCTACGAGCAGTACTTC,CASSSGTGGTYEQYF
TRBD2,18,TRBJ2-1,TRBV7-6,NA,TGTGCCAGCAGCTTGTATCCGGCTAGCGGGGGGTTTTACAATGAGCAGTTCTTC,CASSLYPASGGFYNEQFF
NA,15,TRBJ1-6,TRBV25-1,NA,TGTGCCAGCAGTGGAGGCGGGGCGATGGGTTCACCCCTCCACTTT,CASSGGGAMGSPLHF
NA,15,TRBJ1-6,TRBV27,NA,TGTGCCAGCAGGGTCGCCCGGGACTCGTATTCACCCCTCCACTTT,CASRVARDSYSPLHF
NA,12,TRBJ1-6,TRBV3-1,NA,TGTGCCAGCAGCCAAGACCGACGATCCCTCCACTTT,CASSQDRRSLHF
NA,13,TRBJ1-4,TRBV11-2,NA,TGTGCCAGCAGCTCCTCCAATAATGAAAAACTGTTTTTT,CASSSSNNEKLFF
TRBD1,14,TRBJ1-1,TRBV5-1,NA,TGCGCCAGCAGCCCGGGACAGGGTACGCCTGAAGCTTTCTTT,CASSPGQGTPEAFF
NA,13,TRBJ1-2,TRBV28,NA,TGTGCCAGCGTTGGGGAGGGCCTCAGTGGCTACACCTTC,CASVGEGLSGYTF
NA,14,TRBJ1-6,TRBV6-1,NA,TGTGCCAGCAGCCCGGGACGGGAGAATTCACCCCTCCACTTT,CASSPGRENSPLHF
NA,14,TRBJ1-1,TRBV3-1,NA,TGTGCCAGCAGCCCCTCAGGGACGAACACTGAAGCTTTCTTT,CASSPSGTNTEAFF
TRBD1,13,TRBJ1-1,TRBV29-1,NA,TGCAGCGTTGTGGGCGACAGGGGTACTGAAGCTTTCTTT,CSVVGDRGTEAFF
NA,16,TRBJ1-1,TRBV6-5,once,TGTGCCAGCAGTTACTCCACTCGGGGCCCGGGCACTGAAGCTTTCTTT,CASSYSTRGPGTEAFF
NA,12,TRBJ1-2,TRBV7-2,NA,TGTGCCAGCAGCCCCCGTACGGATGGCTACACCTTC,CASSPRTDGYTF
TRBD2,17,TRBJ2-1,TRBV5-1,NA,TGCGCCAGCAGCTACGACCGACTAGCGGGGGGCCCCAATGAGCAGTTCTTC,CASSYDRLAGGPNEQFF
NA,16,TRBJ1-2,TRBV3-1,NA,TGTGCCAGCAGCGGGGCAGGGGCCGCCACTAACTATGGCTACACCTTC,CASSGAGAATNYGYTF
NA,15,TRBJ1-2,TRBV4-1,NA,TGCGCCAGCAGCCAAGCCGGGCAGGGAGGATATGGCTACACCTTC,CASSQAGQGGYGYTF
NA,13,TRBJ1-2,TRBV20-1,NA,TGCAGTGCTAGGGTAGGGCTCGCAGGCGGCTACACCTTC,CSARVGLAGGYTF
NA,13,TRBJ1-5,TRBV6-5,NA,TGTGCCAGCAGTTACGAGGGAAATCAGCCCCAGCATTTT,CASSYEGNQPQHF
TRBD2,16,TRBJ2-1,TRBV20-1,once,TGCAGTGCTAGTTACGGGGAACTAGCGGGGGGAAATGAGCAGTTCTTC,CSASYGELAGGNEQFF
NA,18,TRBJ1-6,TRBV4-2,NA,TGTGCCAGCAGCCAAGAACTCCAGTCGAGCTCCTATAATTCACCCCTCCACTTT,CASSQELQSSSYNSPLHF
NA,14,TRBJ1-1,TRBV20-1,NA,TGCAGTGCTAGAGACAGGGTAGCGGACACTGAAGCTTTCTTT,CSARDRVADTEAFF
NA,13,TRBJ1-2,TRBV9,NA,TGTGCCAGCAGCGTAAGGTCTGGTGAAGGCTACACCTTC,CASSVRSGEGYTF
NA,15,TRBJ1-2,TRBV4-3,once,TGCGCCAGCAGCCAGGCTCAGAGCTCTAACTATGGCTACACCTTC,CASSQAQSSNYGYTF
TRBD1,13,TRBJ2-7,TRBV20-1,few,TGCAGTGCCCTAAAGGGGGCCCCGTACGAGCAGTACTTC,CSALKGAPYEQYF
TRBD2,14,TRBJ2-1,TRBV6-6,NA,TGTGCCAGCAGTGGGCGGGGGGGCCTGAATGAGCAGTTCTTC,CASSGRGGLNEQFF
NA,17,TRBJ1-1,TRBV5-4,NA,TGTGCCAGCAGCTTGGGTGACTCGGATAAAGGGCGCACTGAAGCTTTCTTT,CASSLGDSDKGRTEAFF
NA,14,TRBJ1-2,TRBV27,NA,TGTGCCAGCAGTTTCTCAGGAATACAGGGTGGCTACACCTTC,CASSFSGIQGGYTF
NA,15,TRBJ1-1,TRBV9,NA,TGTGCCAGCAGCGTAGAGGGAGGGAGGGGAACTGAAGCTTTCTTT,CASSVEGGRGTEAFF
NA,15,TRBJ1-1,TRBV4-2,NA,TGTGCCAGCAGCCAAGAAGGGGCAGGGGATACTGAAGCTTTCTTT,CASSQEGAGDTEAFF
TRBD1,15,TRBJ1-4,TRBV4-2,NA,TGTGCCAGCAGCCAAGACGGACAGGATTATGAAAAACTGTTTTTT,CASSQDGQDYEKLFF